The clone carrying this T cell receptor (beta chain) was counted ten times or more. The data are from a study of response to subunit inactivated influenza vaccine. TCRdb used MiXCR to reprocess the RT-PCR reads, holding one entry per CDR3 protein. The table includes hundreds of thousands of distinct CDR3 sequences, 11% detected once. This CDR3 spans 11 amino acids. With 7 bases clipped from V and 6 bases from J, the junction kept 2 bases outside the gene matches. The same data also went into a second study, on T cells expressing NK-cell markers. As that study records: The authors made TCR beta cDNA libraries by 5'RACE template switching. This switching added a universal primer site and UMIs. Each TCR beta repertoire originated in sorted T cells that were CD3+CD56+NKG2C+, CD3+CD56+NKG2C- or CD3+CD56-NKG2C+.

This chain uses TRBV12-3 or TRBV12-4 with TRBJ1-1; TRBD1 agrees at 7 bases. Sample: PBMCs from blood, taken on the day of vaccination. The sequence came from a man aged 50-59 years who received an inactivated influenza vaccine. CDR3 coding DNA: TGTGCCAGCATGACAGGGTCTGAAGCTTTCTTT. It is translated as CASMTGSEAFF.